The 8 T cell receptor beta chains reported below all come from one sample, sequenced in a study of blood T cell repertoires in COVID-19. Some clones are missing from TCRdb's copy, which holds only in-frame ones; the method was immunoSEQ multiplex PCR. The sample lists roughly 230,000 clones, roughly 89% occurring once. The material sequenced was peripheral blood. The receptors shown here come from a woman in her fifties or sixties with COVID-19, enrolled during active disease.

This clone showed up just once. The chain has TRBV18 and TRBJ1-1; TRBD1 agrees at 9 bases. Germline V CDR1 and CDR2: KGHSH, LQKENI. Unmatched junction bases numbered 13, after V lost 3 bases and J lost 2 bases. CDR3 length: 18 amino acids. CDR3 loop: CASSPTLVMGQGNTEAFF. The CDR3 DNA follows: TGTGCCAGCTCACCGACTCTAGTAATGGGACAGGGAAACACTGAAGCTTTCTTT. The full variable domain, its missing parts supplied by reference TRBV18 and TRBJ1-1, is NAGVMQNPRHLVRRRGQEARLRCSPMKGHSHVYWYRQLPEEGLKFMVYLQKENIIDESGMPKERFSAEFPKEGPSILRIQQVVRGDSAAYFCASSPTLVMGQGNTEAFFGQGTRLTVV.

V usage is TRBV7-2 and J usage is TRBJ1-4; 7 nucleotides match TRBD1. The germline CDR1 and CDR2 sequences are SGHTA and FQGNSA. The CDR3 consists of 17 residues. V lost 5 bases and J lost 3; bases outside the gene matches: 12. CDR3 nucleotide sequence: TGTGCCAGCAGCCTCGAGACAGGGCTTGTAGCTAATGAAAAACTGTTTTTT. Its translation: CASSLETGLVANEKLFF.

This clone occurred a few times. This chain connects TRBV9 to TRBJ2-1; TRBD2 aligns across 8 bases. Trimming cost V 0 bases and J 3 bases; bases outside gene matches: 11. The CDR3 sequence is 18 residues long. From germline, CDR1 is SGDLS and CDR2 YYNGEE. The CDR3 DNA reads TGTGCCAGCAGCGTAGGTGTAGCGGGGAATCCAAGCTACAATGAGCAGTTCTTC. Translation gives CASSVGVAGNPSYNEQFF.

Concerning this clone: Other DNA variants within this sample encode the same CDR3. The chain employs TRBV5-4 and TRBJ1-5; D perhaps matches TRBD1 (6 bases). V was shortened by 4 bases and J by 1 base, with 9 bases between the two germline ends. CDR3 length: 14 amino acids. Germline V gene lookup returns CDR1 SGHNT and CDR2 YYREEE (reference sequence). DNA for the CDR3: TGTGCCAGCAGCGCCCAGGGGAGCAATCAGCCCCAGCATTTT. Translating gives CASSAQGSNQPQHF. The whole variable domain, remainder taken from reference TRBV5-4 and TRBJ1-5, is ETGVTQSPTHLIKTRGQQVTLRCSSQSGHNTVSWYQQALGQGPQFIFQYYREEENGRGNFPPRFSGLQFPNYSSELNVNALELDDSALYLCASSAQGSNQPQHFGDGTRLSIL.

As for this clone: The junction differs from germline at one of its ends, possibly a read error. CDR3 residues: CASSLDSQPHNEQFF. In DNA form, the CDR3 reads TGCGCCAGCAGTTTGGACAGCCAACCCCACAATGAGCAGTTCTTC. This rearrangement joins TRBV5-1 to TRBJ2-1; a weak D match, TRBD1 (6 bases). The germline CDR1 and CDR2 sequences are SGHRS and YFSETQ. This CDR3 is built from 15 residues.

The chain uses TRBV7-9 and TRBJ1-6; weak D call: TRBD1 (6 bases). V shed 0 bases and J shed 9 bases, with 15 bases lying between them. This CDR3 contains 16 residues. Germline CDR1 and CDR2: SEHNR and FQNEAQ (reference sequence). The chain's CDR3 is CASSLAGGTASSPLHF. As DNA, the CDR3 is TGTGCCAGCAGCTTAGCAGGGGGTACGGCGTCTTCACCCCTCCACTTT.

The chain carries TRBV4-3 and TRBJ1-5; D is possibly TRBD1 (5 bases). CDR1 and CDR2 (germline): LGHNA, YSLEER. V was trimmed by 2 bases and J by 3 bases, leaving 11 bases between them. The CDR3 has 15 amino acids. CDR3 sequence: CASSQSGGLNQPQHF. CDR3 bases: TGCGCCAGCAGCCAATCGGGGGGTCTCAATCAGCCCCAGCATTTT.

V and J are TRBV7-3 and TRBJ2-2, with D perhaps matching TRBD1 (5 bases). CDR1 is SGHTA, CDR2 FQGTGA, per germline. Between the trimmed V and J ends, which lost 0 bases and 6 bases, there was a span of 8 bases. CDR3 length: 14 residues. The chain's CDR3 is CASSLTGVAGELFF. The CDR3 bases are TGTGCCAGCAGCTTAACAGGGGTCGCCGGGGAGCTGTTTTTT.